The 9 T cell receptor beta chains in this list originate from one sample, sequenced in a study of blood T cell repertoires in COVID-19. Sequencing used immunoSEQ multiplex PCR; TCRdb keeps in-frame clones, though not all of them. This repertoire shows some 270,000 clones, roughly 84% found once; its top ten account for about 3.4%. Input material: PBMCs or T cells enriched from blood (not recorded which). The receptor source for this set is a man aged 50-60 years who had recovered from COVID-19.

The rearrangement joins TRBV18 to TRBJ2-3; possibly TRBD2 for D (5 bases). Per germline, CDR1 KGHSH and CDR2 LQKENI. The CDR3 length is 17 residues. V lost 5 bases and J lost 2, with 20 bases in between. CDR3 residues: CASSSSRVRGSTDTQYF. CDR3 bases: TGTGCCAGCTCATCTAGCCGTGTCCGGGGTTCCACAGATACGCAGTATTTT.

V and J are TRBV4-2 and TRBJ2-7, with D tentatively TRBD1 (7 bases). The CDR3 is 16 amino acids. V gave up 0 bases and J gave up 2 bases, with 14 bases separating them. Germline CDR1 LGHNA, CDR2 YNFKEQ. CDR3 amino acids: CASSQEGGGTAYEQYF. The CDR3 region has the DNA TGTGCCAGCAGCCAAGAGGGGGGTGGGACAGCCTACGAGCAGTACTTC.

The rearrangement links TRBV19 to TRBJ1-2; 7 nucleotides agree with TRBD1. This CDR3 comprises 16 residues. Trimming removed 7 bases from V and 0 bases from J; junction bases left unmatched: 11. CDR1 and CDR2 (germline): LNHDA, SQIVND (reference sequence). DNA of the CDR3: TGTGCCAGTAAGACAAACCGGGACAGTTCTAACTATGGCTACACCTTC. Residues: CASKTNRDSSNYGYTF.

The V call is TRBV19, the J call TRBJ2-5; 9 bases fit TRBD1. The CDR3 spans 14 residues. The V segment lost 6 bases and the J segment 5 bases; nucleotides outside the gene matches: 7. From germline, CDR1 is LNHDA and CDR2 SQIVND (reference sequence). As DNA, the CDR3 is TGTGCCAGTAGGAAACAGGGGGCTGATGAGACCCAGTACTTC. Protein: CASRKQGADETQYF. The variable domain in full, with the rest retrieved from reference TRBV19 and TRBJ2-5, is DGGITQSPKYLFRKEGQNVTLSCEQNLNHDAMYWYRQDPGQGLRLIYYSQIVNDFQKGDIAEGYSVSREKKESFPLTVTSAQKNPTAFYLCASRKQGADETQYFGPGTRLLVL.

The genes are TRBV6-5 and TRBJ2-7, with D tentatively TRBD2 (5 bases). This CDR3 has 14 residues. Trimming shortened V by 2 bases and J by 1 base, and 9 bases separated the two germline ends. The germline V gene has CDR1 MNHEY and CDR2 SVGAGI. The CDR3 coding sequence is TGTGCCAGCAGTTACAGGGAGCGGTCCTACGAGCAGTACTTC. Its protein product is CASSYRERSYEQYF.

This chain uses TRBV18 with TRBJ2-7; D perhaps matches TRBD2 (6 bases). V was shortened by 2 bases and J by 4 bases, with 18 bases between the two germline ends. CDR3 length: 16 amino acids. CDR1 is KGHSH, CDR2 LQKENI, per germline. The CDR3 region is CASSPYGTGLRYEQYF. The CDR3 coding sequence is TGTGCCAGCTCACCATATGGGACGGGACTCCGATACGAGCAGTACTTC.

The CDR3 coding sequence is TGTGCCAGCAGCCCATTAGATGCATCCTACGAGCAGTACTTC. Protein sequence: CASSPLDASYEQYF. V gene TRBV5-6 combines with J gene TRBJ2-7; D is unclear. The germline CDR1 and CDR2 sequences are SGHDT and YYEEEE. Trimming shortened V by 4 bases and J by 1 base, and 12 bases separated the two germline ends. There are 14 residues in the CDR3.

The CDR3 spells CASSEYTGYTQETQYF. DNA of the CDR3: TGTGCCAGCAGTGAATATACGGGTTACACCCAAGAGACCCAGTACTTC. The gene calls are TRBV25-1 and TRBJ2-5; D gene unclear. V lost 0 bases to trimming and J lost 1 base, with 12 bases between them. CDR3 size: 16 residues. Per germline, CDR1 MGHDK and CDR2 SYGVNS.

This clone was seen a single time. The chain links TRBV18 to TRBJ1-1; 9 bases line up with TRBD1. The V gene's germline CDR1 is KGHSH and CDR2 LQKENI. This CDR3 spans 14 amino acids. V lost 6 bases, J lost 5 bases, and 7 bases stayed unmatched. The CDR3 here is CASSLRTGETEAFF. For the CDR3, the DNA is TGTGCCAGCTCCCTCAGGACAGGGGAGACTGAAGCTTTCTTT. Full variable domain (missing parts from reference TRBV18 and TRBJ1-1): NAGVMQNPRHLVRRRGQEARLRCSPMKGHSHVYWYRQLPEEGLKFMVYLQKENIIDESGMPKERFSAEFPKEGPSILRIQQVVRGDSAAYFCASSLRTGETEAFFGQGTRLTVV.